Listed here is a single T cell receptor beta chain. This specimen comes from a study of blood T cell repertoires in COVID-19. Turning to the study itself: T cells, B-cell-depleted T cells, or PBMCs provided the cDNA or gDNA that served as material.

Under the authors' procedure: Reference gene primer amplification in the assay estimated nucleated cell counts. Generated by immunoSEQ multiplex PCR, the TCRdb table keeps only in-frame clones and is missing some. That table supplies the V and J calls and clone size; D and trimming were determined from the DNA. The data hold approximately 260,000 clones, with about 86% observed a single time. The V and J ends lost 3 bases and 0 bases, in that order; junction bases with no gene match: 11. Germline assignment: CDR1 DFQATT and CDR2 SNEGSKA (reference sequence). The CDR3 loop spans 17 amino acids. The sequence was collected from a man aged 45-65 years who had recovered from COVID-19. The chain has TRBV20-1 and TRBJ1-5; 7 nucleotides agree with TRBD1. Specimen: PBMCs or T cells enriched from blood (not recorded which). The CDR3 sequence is CSASLPSGTASNQPQHF. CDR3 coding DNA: TGCAGTGCTAGTCTCCCCTCCGGGACAGCTAGCAATCAGCCCCAGCATTTT.